This TCR beta chain was captured in a study of blood T cell repertoires in COVID-19. Study-wide background: Donors in the United States, Italy and Spain gave samples during acute or convalescent COVID-19. T cells, B-cell-depleted T cells, or PBMCs provided the cDNA or gDNA that served as material.

The V segment lost 7 bases and the J segment 4 bases; nucleotides outside the gene matches: 2. The CDR3 covers 13 residues. Germline V CDR1 and CDR2: SGHRS, YFSETQ. Source study methods: Estimates of nucleated cell counts were drawn from the amplification of reference gene primers. Sequenced by immunoSEQ multiplex PCR; TCRdb stores in-frame clones only, minus some. The D gene and trimming were derived from the DNA, and the V and J assignments and clone size from that table. The sample consists of some 110,000 clones, around four fifths of them appearing once. V gene TRBV5-1 combines with J gene TRBJ1-6; 7 nucleotides match TRBD1. The specimen was peripheral blood. The TCR was taken from a woman aged 65 to 85 with acute or convalescent COVID-19. The chain's CDR3 is CASQGQYNSPLHF. The CDR3 DNA sequence: TGCGCCAGCCAGGGACAGTATAATTCACCCCTCCACTTT.